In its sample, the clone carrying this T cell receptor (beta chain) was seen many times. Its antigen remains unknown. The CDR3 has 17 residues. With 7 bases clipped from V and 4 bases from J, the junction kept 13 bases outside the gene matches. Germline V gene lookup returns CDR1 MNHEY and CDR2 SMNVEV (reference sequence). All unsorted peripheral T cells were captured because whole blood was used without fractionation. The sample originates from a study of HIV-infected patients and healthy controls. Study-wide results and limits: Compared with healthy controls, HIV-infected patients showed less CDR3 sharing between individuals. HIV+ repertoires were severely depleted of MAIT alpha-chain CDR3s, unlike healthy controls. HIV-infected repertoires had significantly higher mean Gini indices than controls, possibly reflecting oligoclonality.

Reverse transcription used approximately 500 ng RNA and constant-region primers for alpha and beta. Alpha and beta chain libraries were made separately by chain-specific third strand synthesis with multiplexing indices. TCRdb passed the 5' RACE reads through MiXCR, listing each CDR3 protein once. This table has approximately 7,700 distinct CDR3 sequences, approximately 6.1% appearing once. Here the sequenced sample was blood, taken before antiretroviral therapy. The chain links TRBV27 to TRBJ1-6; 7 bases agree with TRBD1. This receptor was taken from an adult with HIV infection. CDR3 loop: CASKITGDSRYNSPLHF. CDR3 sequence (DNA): TGTGCCAGCAAGATCACGGGGGACAGCCGATATAATTCACCCCTCCACTTT.